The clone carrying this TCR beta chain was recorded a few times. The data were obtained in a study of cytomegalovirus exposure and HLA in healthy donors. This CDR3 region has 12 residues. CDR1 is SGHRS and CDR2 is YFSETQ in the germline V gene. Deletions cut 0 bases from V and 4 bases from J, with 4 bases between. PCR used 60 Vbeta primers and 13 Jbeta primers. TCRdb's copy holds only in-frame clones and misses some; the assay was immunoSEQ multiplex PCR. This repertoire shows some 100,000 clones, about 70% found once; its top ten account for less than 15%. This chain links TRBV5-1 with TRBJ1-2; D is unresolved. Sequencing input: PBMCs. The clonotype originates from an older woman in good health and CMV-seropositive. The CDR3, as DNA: TGCGCCAGCAGCTTGGACACCTATGGCTACACCTTC. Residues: CASSLDTYGYTF.